Following are 11 T cell receptor beta chains from one sample sequenced in a study of cytomegalovirus exposure and HLA in healthy donors (dated by TCRdb to the late 2010s). The library was generated by the immunoSEQ multiplex PCR assay. A mixture of 60 forward primers for TCR Vbeta segments and 13 reverse primers for TCR Jbeta segments was used in the multiplex PCR. TCRdb took this table from immuneACCESS and kept in-frame rearrangements with V and J called. Such tables lack part of the clones; where checked against another copy, unresolved V genes explain under half of the gap, and the rest is unexplained. This sample lists roughly 200,000 clones; roughly 80% were detected once. Approximately 2.9% of the sample comes from the top ten. The sequencing input was PBMCs. The receptors were gathered from a female donor in good health and CMV-seronegative.

This clone was detected only once. This chain connects TRBV19 to TRBJ2-3, with 9 bases aligning to TRBD2. The germline gives CDR1 LNHDA, CDR2 SQIVND (reference sequence). The J segment lost 6 bases and the V segment lost 9 bases, leaving 10 bases of the junction unmatched. The CDR3 sequence is 14 residues long. The CDR3 coding sequence is TGTGCCAGGGCCCGAGCGGGGGGCCCCGATACGCAGTATTTT. It codes for CARARAGGPDTQYF. Combining the CDR3 with reference TRBV19 and TRBJ2-3 gives the whole variable domain DGGITQSPKYLFRKEGQNVTLSCEQNLNHDAMYWYRQDPGQGLRLIYYSQIVNDFQKGDIAEGYSVSREKKESFPLTVTSAQKNPTAFYLCARARAGGPDTQYFGPGTRLTVL.

The chain uses TRBV30 and TRBJ1-2; TRBD1 matches 10 bases. Germline CDR1 reads GTSNPN; CDR2 reads SVGIG (reference sequence). V was pared by 7 bases and J by 2 bases, with 16 bases of the junction left unmatched. The CDR3 covers 17 residues. The chain's CDR3 is CAYSGQGVEGWNYGYTF. The CDR3 nucleotides read TGTGCCTACTCAGGACAGGGGGTAGAAGGGTGGAACTATGGCTACACCTTC.

The chain recombines TRBV7-9 with TRBJ2-1; 10 positions agree with TRBD2. V lost 1 base, J lost 6 bases, and 3 bases stayed unmatched. Germline assignment: CDR1 SEHNR and CDR2 FQNEAQ (reference sequence). The CDR3 has 15 amino acids. CDR3 loop: CASSLVPSGGNEQFF. DNA for the CDR3: TGTGCCAGCAGCTTAGTCCCTAGCGGGGGCAATGAGCAGTTCTTC.

This clone was seen a handful of times. The chain recombines TRBV9 with TRBJ2-3, with D possibly TRBD2 on 7 matching bases. The CDR3 loop spans 15 amino acids. Trimming left V 0 bases short and J 3 bases short, with 11 bases between. Germline CDR1 and CDR2: SGDLS and YYNGEE. The CDR3 here is CASSVAAGATDTQYF. CDR3 DNA: TGTGCCAGCAGCGTAGCGGCGGGGGCTACAGATACGCAGTATTTT.

This chain uses TRBV28 with TRBJ1-1; TRBD1 agrees at 8 bases. This CDR3 comprises 14 residues. Germline-derived CDR1 and CDR2 are MDHEN and SYDVKM. After removal of 7 bases from V and 7 bases from J, the junction contained 11 bases not matched to a gene. CDR3 amino acids: CASINPGGNLEAFF. CDR3 DNA: TGTGCCAGCATTAACCCAGGGGGCAACCTTGAAGCTTTCTTT.

This chain uses TRBV7-9 with TRBJ2-7, with D hard to call. CDR1 and CDR2 (germline): SEHNR, FQNEAQ (reference sequence). Trimming removed 4 bases from V and 10 bases from J, with 14 bases in between. The CDR3 contains 12 residues. The CDR3 protein is CASSSGVVNQYF. DNA of the CDR3: TGTGCCAGCAGCTCAGGCGTCGTCAACCAGTACTTC.

V and J are TRBV10-3 and TRBJ1-2; maybe TRBD1 (6 bases). Germline loops: CDR1 ENHRY, CDR2 SYGVKD. The V gene lost 5 bases and the J gene lost 4 bases, with 20 bases spanning the gap. The CDR3 length is 16 residues. The CDR3 bases are TGTGCCATCAGTAACCCAACCAGGGGAGATGGCTATGGCTACACCTTC. Its protein is CAISNPTRGDGYGYTF.

The chain uses TRBV27 and TRBJ2-7; D perhaps matches TRBD2 (6 bases). The CDR3 covers 15 residues. Germline CDR1 is MNHEY and CDR2 is SMNVEV (reference sequence). Trimming shortened V by 5 bases and J by 1 base, and 15 bases separated the two germline ends. CDR3 nucleotide sequence: TGTGCCAGCAGTCCGCGACTAGTAGATTCCTACGAGCAGTACTTC. Translated, it gives CASSPRLVDSYEQYF.

The chain links TRBV5-1 to TRBJ2-1; weak D call: TRBD2 (6 bases). The CDR3 extends over 15 amino acids. The V end lost 3 bases, the J end lost 8 bases, and 18 bases lay between the germline ends. Germline V CDR1 and CDR2: SGHRS, YFSETQ. The CDR3 coding sequence is TGCGCCAGCAGCTCTGGAGGGACCCCGAAGGATGAGCAGTTCTTC. Residues: CASSSGGTPKDEQFF.

This rearrangement joins TRBV2 to TRBJ1-5; D is possibly TRBD1 (5 bases). The CDR3 spans 15 residues. V lost 2 bases, J lost 2 bases, and 10 bases lay in between. CDR1 is SNHLY and CDR2 is FYNNEI in the germline V gene. The CDR3 sequence is CASSEWLRGNQPQHF. The CDR3 DNA sequence: TGTGCCAGCAGTGAATGGCTCAGGGGCAATCAGCCCCAGCATTTT.

The V call is TRBV5-1, the J call TRBJ2-1; 8 bases agree with TRBD2. There are 14 residues in the CDR3. After removal of 7 bases from V and 7 bases from J, the junction contained 10 bases not matched to a gene. Germline V gene data show CDR1 as SGHRS and CDR2 as YFSETQ. The CDR3 reads CASRGGSTANEQFF. The CDR3 nucleotides are TGCGCCAGCCGCGGGGGGTCAACTGCTAATGAGCAGTTCTTC.